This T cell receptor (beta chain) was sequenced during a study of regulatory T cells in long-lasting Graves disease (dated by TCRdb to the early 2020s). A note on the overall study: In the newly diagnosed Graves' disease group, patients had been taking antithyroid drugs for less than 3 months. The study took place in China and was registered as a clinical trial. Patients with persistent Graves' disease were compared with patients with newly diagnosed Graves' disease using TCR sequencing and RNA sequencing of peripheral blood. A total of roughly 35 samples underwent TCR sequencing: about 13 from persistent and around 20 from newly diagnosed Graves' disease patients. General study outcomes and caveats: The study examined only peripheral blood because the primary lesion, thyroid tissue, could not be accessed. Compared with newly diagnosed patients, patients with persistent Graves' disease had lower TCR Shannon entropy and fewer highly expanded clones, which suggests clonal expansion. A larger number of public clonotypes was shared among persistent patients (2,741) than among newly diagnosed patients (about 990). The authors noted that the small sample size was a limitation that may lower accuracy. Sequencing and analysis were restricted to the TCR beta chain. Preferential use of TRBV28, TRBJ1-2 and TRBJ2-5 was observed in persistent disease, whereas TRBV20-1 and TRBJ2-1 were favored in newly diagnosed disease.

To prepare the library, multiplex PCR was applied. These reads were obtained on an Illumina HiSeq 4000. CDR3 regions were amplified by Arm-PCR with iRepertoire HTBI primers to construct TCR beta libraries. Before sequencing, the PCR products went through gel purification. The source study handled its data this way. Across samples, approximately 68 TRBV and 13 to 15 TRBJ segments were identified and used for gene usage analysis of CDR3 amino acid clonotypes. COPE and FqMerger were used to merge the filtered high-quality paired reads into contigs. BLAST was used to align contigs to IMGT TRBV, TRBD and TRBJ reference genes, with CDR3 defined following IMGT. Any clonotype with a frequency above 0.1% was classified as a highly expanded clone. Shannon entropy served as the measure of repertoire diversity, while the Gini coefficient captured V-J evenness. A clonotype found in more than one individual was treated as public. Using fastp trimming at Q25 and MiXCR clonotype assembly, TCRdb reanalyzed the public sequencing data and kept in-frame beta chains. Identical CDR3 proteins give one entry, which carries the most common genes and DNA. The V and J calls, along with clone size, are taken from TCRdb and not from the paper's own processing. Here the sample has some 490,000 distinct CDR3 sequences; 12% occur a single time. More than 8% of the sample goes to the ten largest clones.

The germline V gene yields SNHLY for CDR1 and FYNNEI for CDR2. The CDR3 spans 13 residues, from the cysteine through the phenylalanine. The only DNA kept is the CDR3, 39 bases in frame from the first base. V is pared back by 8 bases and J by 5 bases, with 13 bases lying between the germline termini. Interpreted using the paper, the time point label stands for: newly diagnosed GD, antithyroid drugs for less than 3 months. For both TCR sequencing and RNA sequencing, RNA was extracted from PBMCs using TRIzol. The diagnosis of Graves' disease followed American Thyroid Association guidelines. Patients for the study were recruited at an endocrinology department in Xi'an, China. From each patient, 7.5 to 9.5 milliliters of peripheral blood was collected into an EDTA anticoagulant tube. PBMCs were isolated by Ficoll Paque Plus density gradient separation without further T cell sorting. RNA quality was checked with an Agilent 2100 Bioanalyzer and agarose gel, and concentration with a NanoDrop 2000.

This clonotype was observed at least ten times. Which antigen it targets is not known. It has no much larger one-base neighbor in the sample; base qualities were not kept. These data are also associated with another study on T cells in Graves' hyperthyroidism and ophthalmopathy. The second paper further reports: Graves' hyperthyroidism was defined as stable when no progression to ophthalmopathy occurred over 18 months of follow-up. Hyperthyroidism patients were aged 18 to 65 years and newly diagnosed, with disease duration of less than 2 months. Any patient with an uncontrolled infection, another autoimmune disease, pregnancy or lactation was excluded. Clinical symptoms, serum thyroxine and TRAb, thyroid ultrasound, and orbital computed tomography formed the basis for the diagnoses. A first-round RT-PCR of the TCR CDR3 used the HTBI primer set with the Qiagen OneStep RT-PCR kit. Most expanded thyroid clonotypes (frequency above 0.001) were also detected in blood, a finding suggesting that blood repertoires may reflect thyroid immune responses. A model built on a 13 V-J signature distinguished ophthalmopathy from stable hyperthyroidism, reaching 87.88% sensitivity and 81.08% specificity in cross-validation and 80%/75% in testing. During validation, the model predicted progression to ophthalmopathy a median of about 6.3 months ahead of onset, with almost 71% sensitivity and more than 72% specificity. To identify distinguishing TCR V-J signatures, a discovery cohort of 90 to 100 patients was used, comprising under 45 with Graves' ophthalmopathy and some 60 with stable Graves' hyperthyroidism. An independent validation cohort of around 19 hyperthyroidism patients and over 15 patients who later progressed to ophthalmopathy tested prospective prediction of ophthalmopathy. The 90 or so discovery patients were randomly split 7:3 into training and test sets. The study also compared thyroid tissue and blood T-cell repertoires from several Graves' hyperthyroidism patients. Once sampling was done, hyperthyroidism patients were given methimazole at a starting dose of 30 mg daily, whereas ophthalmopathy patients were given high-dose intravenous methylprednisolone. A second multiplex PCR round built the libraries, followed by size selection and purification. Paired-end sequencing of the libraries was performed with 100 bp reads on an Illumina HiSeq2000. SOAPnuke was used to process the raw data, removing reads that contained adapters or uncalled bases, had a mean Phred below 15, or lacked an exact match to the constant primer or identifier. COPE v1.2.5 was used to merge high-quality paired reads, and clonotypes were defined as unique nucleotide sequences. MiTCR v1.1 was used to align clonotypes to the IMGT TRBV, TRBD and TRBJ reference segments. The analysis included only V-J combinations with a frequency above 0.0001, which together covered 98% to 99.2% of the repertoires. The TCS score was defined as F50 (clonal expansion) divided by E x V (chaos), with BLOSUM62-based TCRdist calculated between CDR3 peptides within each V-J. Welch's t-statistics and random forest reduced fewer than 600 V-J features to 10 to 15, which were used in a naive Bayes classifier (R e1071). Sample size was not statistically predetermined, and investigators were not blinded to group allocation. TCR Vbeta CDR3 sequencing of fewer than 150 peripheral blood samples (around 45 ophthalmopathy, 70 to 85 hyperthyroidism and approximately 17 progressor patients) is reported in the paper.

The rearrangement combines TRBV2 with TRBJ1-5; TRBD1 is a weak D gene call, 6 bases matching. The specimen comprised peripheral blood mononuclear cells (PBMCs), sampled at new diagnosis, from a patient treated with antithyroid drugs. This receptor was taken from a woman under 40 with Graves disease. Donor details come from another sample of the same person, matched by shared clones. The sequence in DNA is TGTGCCAGCGGGGGGGGGCTGCATCAGCCCCAGCATTTT. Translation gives CASGGGLHQPQHF.